This T cell receptor (beta chain) was found in a study of blood T cells in healthy people across ages. PCR was performed a second time for about 7 to 11 cycles using a sample-barcoded 5' primer and a J-beta primer mix. TCRdb reprocessed the 5' RACE reads with MiXCR, giving one entry per CDR3 protein. The sample has more than 650,000 distinct CDR3 sequences, roughly 25% seen once. No fewer than 5.5 micrograms of total RNA were isolated from every sample. The data also belong to a second study, concerning T cells of mothers and their children. This second study says: A few mothers and their six children, all healthy Caucasians, donated.

The TCR originated in a boy younger than 18 in good health. The sequenced sample was blood.

For the CDR3, the DNA is TGTGCCAGCAGGGAAATGGGACAGGGGTGGGCACCCCTCCACTTT. Protein sequence: CASREMGQGWAPLHF. The rearrangement uses TRBV2 and TRBJ1-6, with TRBD1 matching 10 bases. This CDR3 is 15 amino acids long. Germline values: CDR1 SNHLY, CDR2 FYNNEI. J was trimmed by 11 bases and V by 6 bases; bases with no gene match: 10.